What follows are 20 T cell receptor beta chains derived from one specimen sequenced in a study of a mutant IDH1 vaccine in newly diagnosed glioma. Described time point: week 11, during vaccination. Every vaccine dose comprised 300 ug of mutant IDH1 20-mer peptide plus topical imiquimod. These TCRs' antigens remain unknown. The protocol was immunoSEQ multiplex PCR, while the TCRdb copy is restricted to in-frame clones and leaves out a portion. Of under 35,000 clones in the sample, roughly 90% were seen once. The starting material was PBMCs, obtained from a glioma patient whose treatment included an IDH1 peptide vaccine. These receptor sequences come from a man between 18 and 35 years old with glioma.

This chain links TRBV5-1 with TRBJ1-1, with 9 bases identical to TRBD1. Per germline, CDR1 SGHRS and CDR2 YFSETQ. J lost 4 bases, V lost 4 bases, and 8 bases had no gene match. This CDR3 spans 15 amino acids. The CDR3 DNA is TGCGCCAGCAGCGGAGCACAGGGGGCGGTCACTGAAGCTTTCTTT. It specifies CASSGAQGAVTEAFF.

V and J are TRBV4-1 and TRBJ2-5; 9 nucleotides line up with TRBD2. The CDR3 extends over 17 amino acids. V gave up 0 bases and J gave up 5 bases; unmatched junction bases: 10. Germline CDR1 MGHRA, CDR2 YSYEKL. The CDR3 here is CASSQETSGSSAETQYF. The CDR3 DNA sequence: TGCGCCAGCAGCCAAGAAACTAGCGGGTCGTCGGCGGAGACCCAGTACTTC.

The chain combines TRBV30 with TRBJ2-1; 11 nucleotides line up with TRBD2. Looked up from germline, CDR1 is GTSNPN and CDR2 is SVGIG (reference sequence). The CDR3 has 15 residues. With V trimmed by 2 bases and J by 10 bases, 10 bases remained unmatched. For the CDR3, the DNA is TGTGCCTGGAGTAGTGGGTTAGCGGGAGGGGAAGAGCAGTTCTTC. As protein: CAWSSGLAGGEEQFF. The full variable domain, completed using reference TRBV30 and TRBJ2-1, is SQTIHQWPATLVQPVGSPLSLECTVEGTSNPNLYWYRQAAGRGLQLLFYSVGIGQISSEVPQNLSASRPQDRQFILSSKKLLLSDSGFYLCAWSSGLAGGEEQFFGPGTRLTVL.

V usage is TRBV29-1 and J usage is TRBJ1-1; D is ambiguous. Germline V gives CDR1 SQVTM, CDR2 ANQGSEA. V lost 1 base to trimming and J lost 1 base, with 7 bases between them. This CDR3 spans 13 amino acids. The CDR3 is CSVEVHRNTEAFF. The CDR3 DNA sequence: TGCAGCGTTGAAGTCCACAGGAACACTGAAGCTTTCTTT.

The chain couples TRBV30 to TRBJ2-5; 14 positions match TRBD2. The CDR3 sequence is 15 residues long. The trim removed 2 bases at V and 4 bases at J, leaving 3 bases unmatched. Germline assignment: CDR1 GTSNPN and CDR2 SVGIG (reference sequence). The CDR3 sequence is CAWSNGLAGGETQYF. The CDR3 nucleotides read TGTGCCTGGAGTAACGGACTAGCGGGAGGAGAGACCCAGTACTTC.

The V call is TRBV5-6, the J call TRBJ1-2; possibly TRBD1 for D (6 bases). The CDR3 sequence is 17 residues long. Between the trimmed V and J ends, which lost 0 bases and 1 base, there was a span of 16 bases. Germline CDR1 and CDR2: SGHDT and YYEEEE. The CDR3 DNA is TGTGCCAGCAGCTTGGGGACAGCTAACTCTAATAACTATGGCTACACCTTC. This translates into CASSLGTANSNNYGYTF.

V usage is TRBV29-1 and J usage is TRBJ1-2, with D unresolved. V was clipped by 1 base and J by 4 bases, with 7 bases between them. The CDR3 runs 12 residues. Per the germline V gene, CDR1 is SQVTM and CDR2 is ANQGSEA. In DNA, the CDR3 is TGCAGCGTTGAAGGCACCCCCTATGGCTACACCTTC. Its protein is CSVEGTPYGYTF. Full variable domain (rest looked up from reference TRBV29-1 and TRBJ1-2): SAVISQKPSRDICQRGTSLTIQCQVDSQVTMMFWYRQQPGQSLTLIATANQGSEATYESGFVIDKFPISRPNLTFSTLTVSNMSPEDSSIYLCSVEGTPYGYTFGSGTRLTVV.

V and J are TRBV30 and TRBJ2-3; TRBD2 agrees at 11 bases. V lost 3 bases and J lost 1; bases outside the gene matches: 3. Looked up from germline, CDR1 is GTSNPN and CDR2 is SVGIG (reference sequence). The length of the CDR3 is 15 residues. The CDR3 coding sequence is TGTGCCTGGAGCCGGGGACTAGCGGGCACAGATACGCAGTATTTT. The encoded protein is CAWSRGLAGTDTQYF.

The table lists this clone with a few counts. This rearrangement joins TRBV27 to TRBJ1-2, with 12 bases lining up with TRBD1. With V trimmed by 6 bases and J by 0 bases, 8 bases remained unmatched. CDR3 length equals 17 residues. CDR1 and CDR2 from the germline V gene are MNHEY and SMNVEV (reference sequence). CDR3 loop: CASSPGTGGFSNYGYTF. The CDR3 bases are TGTGCCAGCAGCCCGGGGACAGGGGGCTTCTCTAACTATGGCTACACCTTC.

This rearrangement joins TRBV7-9 to TRBJ2-7, with 10 nucleotides matching TRBD2. In germline, CDR1 is SEHNR, CDR2 FQNEAQ (reference sequence). V trimming: 5 bases; J trimming: 4 bases; junction bases outside the gene matches: 8. CDR3 length: 15 amino acids. The CDR3 region is CASSPSAGGLYEQYF. As DNA, the CDR3 is TGTGCCAGCAGCCCCTCAGCGGGAGGGCTTTACGAGCAGTACTTC.

The chain links TRBV9 to TRBJ2-1; no clear D. The CDR3 runs 15 residues. V lost 1 base, J lost 0 bases, and 8 bases lay in between. CDR1 SGDLS and CDR2 YYNGEE come from the germline V gene. CDR3 nucleotide sequence: TGTGCCAGCAGCGTACAGGCGAGCTCCTACAATGAGCAGTTCTTC. Translated, it gives CASSVQASSYNEQFF. The variable domain in full, completed from reference TRBV9 and TRBJ2-1, reads DSGVTQTPKHLITATGQRVTLRCSPRSGDLSVYWYQQSLDQGLQFLIQYYNGEERAKGNILERFSAQQFPDLHSELNLSSLELGDSALYFCASSVQASSYNEQFFGPGTRLTVL.

This chain joins TRBV30 and TRBJ1-5; D is unresolved. The CDR3 loop spans 15 amino acids. Trimming took 6 bases from V and 2 from J, leaving 17 bases between them. CDR1 and CDR2 from the germline V gene are GTSNPN and SVGIG (reference sequence). The CDR3 reads CACGTSRIGNQPQHF. The CDR3 nucleotides read TGTGCCTGCGGTACCTCCCGAATTGGCAATCAGCCCCAGCATTTT. Full variable domain (outside the CDR3, taken from reference TRBV30 and TRBJ1-5): SQTIHQWPATLVQPVGSPLSLECTVEGTSNPNLYWYRQAAGRGLQLLFYSVGIGQISSEVPQNLSASRPQDRQFILSSKKLLLSDSGFYLCACGTSRIGNQPQHFGDGTRLSIL.

V and J are TRBV29-1 and TRBJ1-1; TRBD1 is a possible D gene (5 bases). This CDR3 is built from 13 residues. Germline CDR1 SQVTM, CDR2 ANQGSEA. Trimming pared 4 bases from V and 0 bases from J, leaving 9 bases between. As DNA, the CDR3 is TGCAGCGTTGCCAGGGTTCTGAACACTGAAGCTTTCTTT. Residues: CSVARVLNTEAFF.

The chain has TRBV30 and TRBJ2-2; 7 positions match TRBD1. The CDR3 is 13 residues long. The ends lost 4 bases at V and 6 bases at J; junction bases unmatched: 5. Germline lookup yields CDR1 GTSNPN and CDR2 SVGIG (reference sequence). The chain's CDR3 is CAWKQGPPGELFF. The CDR3 DNA sequence: TGTGCCTGGAAACAGGGGCCCCCCGGGGAGCTGTTTTTT.

The chain recombines TRBV6-5 with TRBJ1-3; D possibly corresponds to TRBD1 (5 bases). V was pared by 6 bases and J by 3 bases, with 12 bases between. CDR3 length: 14 amino acids. CDR1 is MNHEY, CDR2 SVGAGI, per germline. CDR3 nucleotides: TGTGCCAGCAGGCCCAGGGTTAATGGAAACACCATATATTTT. Its protein product is CASRPRVNGNTIYF.

V is TRBV20-1 and J is TRBJ2-1; D gene unclear. Germline V gives CDR1 DFQATT, CDR2 SNEGSKA (reference sequence). There are 10 residues in the CDR3. V was cut by 5 bases and J by 10 bases, with 9 bases left in between. CDR3 nucleotides: TGCAGTGCTCGCTATAGCGAGCAGTTCTTC. Protein product: CSARYSEQFF.

This chain uses TRBV5-4 with TRBJ1-2; 10 bases are shared with TRBD1. V was pared by 4 bases and J by 6 bases, with 6 bases of the junction left unmatched. Germline lookup yields CDR1 SGHNT and CDR2 YYREEE (reference sequence). The CDR3 has 14 amino acids. This chain's CDR3 is CASSATGTGDGYTF. The CDR3 DNA follows: TGTGCCAGCAGCGCTACCGGGACAGGGGATGGCTACACCTTC.

This clone was observed a handful of times. V and J are TRBV7-9 and TRBJ2-2; 9 bases match TRBD2. Germline V gives CDR1 SEHNR, CDR2 FQNEAQ (reference sequence). The V and J ends lost 7 bases and 5 bases, in that order; junction bases with no gene match: 8. The CDR3 consists of 15 residues. The CDR3: CASTLKTSGTGELFF. CDR3 bases: TGTGCCAGCACTCTTAAGACTAGCGGAACCGGGGAGCTGTTTTTT.

The chain has TRBV7-2 and TRBJ1-3; 8 bases align to TRBD1. The germline CDR1 and CDR2 sequences are SGHTA and FQGNSA. Unmatched junction bases numbered 9, after V lost 4 bases and J lost 4 bases. CDR3 length: 16 amino acids. The CDR3 sequence: CASSSWTGRLGNTIYF. The CDR3, as DNA: TGTGCCAGCAGCTCTTGGACAGGGAGGTTGGGAAACACCATATATTTT.

The J gene is TRBJ1-1, the V gene TRBV29-1; D may be TRBD1 (6 bases). Germline V gene lookup returns CDR1 SQVTM and CDR2 ANQGSEA. V was clipped by 5 bases and J by 1 base, with 17 bases between them. The CDR3 loop spans 15 amino acids. In DNA form, the CDR3 reads TGCAGCGTTTCCGGTCCCGGGGGCAAGAACACTGAAGCTTTCTTT. Translation: CSVSGPGGKNTEAFF.